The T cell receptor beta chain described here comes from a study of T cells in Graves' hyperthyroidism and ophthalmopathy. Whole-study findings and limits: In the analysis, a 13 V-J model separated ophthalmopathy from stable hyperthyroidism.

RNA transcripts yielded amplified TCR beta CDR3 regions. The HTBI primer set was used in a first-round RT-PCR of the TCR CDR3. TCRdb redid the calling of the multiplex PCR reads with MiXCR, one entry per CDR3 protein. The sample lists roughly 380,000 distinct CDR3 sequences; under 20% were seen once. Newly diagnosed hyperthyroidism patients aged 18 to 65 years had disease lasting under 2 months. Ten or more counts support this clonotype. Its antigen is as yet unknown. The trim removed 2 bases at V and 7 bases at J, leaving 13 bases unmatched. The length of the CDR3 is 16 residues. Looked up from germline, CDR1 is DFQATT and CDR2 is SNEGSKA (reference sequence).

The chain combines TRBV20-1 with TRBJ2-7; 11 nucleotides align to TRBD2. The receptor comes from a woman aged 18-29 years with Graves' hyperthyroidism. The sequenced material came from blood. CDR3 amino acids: CSARSSGGVYYGEQYF. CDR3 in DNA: TGCAGTGCTAGAAGTAGCGGGGGGGTATACTACGGGGAGCAGTACTTC.